Listed below are T cell receptor beta chains from one sample, sequenced in a study of graft-versus-host responses after intestinal transplantation. Assay: immunoSEQ multiplex PCR; the TCRdb copy retains only in-frame clones and omits some. The data show some 15,000 clones, around 35% seen once. Specimen: alloreactive CD4+ T cells from a mixed lymphocyte reaction culture, collected before intestinal transplant. These receptors were taken from a human patient who received an intestinal transplant. Each CDR3 is given with its conserved first and last residue. D genes are given only for firm matches. For some rows the clone size is stated as once, few or many, or as a class when expanded; others skip it.

TRBJ1-2	TRBV7-9	NA	few	15	TGTGCCAGCAGCTTAGCGGAGGCAGATTTGGGTGGCTACACCTTC	CASSLAEADLGGYTF
TRBJ2-3	TRBV7-9	NA	NA	16	TGTGCCAGCAGCTTAGGGGTAGCGGCTAGCACAGATACGCAGTATTTT	CASSLGVAASTDTQYF
TRBJ2-3	TRBV7-9	NA	once	14	TGTGCCAGCAGCTTAGGAGGGAACACAGATACGCAGTATTTT	CASSLGGNTDTQYF
TRBJ2-1	TRBV27	NA	NA	16	TGTGCCAGCAGTCCCTCCTCGACCCTTTTAGACAATGAGCAGTTCTTC	CASSPSSTLLDNEQFF
TRBJ1-5	TRBV2	TRBD1	once	15	TGTGCCAGCAACTTGGGACAGGTCCTTAATCAGCCCCAGCATTTT	CASNLGQVLNQPQHF
TRBJ2-5	TRBV18	NA	NA	14	TGTGCCAGCTCACCGGGGGTGGGAGTGGAGACCCAGTACTTC	CASSPGVGVETQYF
TRBJ1-3	TRBV10-3	TRBD1	NA	15	TGTGCCATCAGTGATACCGGGACAGCTGGAAACACCATATATTTT	CAISDTGTAGNTIYF
TRBJ2-3	TRBV7-9	NA	few	19	TGTGCCAGCAGCCCTCTAATGGCCCAGGGCCTCGGGGACACAGATACGCAGTATTTT	CASSPLMAQGLGDTDTQYF
TRBJ2-7	TRBV6-6	NA	NA	14	TGTGCCAGCTCCCTTAGGGACGGGATGGACGAGCAGTACTTC	CASSLRDGMDEQYF
TRBJ1-2	TRBV2	NA	NA	12	TGTGCCAGCAGCACTGGTAACTATGGCTACACCTTC	CASSTGNYGYTF